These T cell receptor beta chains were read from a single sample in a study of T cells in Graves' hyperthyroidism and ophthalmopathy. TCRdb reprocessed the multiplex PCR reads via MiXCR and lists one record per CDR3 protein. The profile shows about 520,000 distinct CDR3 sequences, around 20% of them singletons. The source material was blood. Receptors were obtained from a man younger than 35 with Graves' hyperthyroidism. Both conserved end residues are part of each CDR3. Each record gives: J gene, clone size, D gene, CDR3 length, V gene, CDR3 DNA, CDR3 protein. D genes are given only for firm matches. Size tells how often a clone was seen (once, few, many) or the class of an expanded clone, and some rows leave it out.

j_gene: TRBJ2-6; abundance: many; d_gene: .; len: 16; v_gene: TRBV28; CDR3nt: TGTGCCAGCAGTACCGAATGGAACTCTGGGGCCAACGTCCTGACTTTC; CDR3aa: CASSTEWNSGANVLTF
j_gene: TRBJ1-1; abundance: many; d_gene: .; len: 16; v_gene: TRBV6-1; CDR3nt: TGTGCCAGCAGTAGGGCAGGGCCCCCTTTGAACACTGAAGCTTTCTTT; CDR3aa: CASSRAGPPLNTEAFF
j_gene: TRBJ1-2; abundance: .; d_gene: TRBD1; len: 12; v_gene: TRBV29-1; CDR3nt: TGCAGCGTCGCGACAGGGACGGAGGGCTACACCTTC; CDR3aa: CSVATGTEGYTF
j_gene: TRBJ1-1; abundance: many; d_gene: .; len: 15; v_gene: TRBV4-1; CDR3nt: TGCGCCAGCAGCCAACTCGTTGGGAAAAGGACTGAAGCTTTCTTT; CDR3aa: CASSQLVGKRTEAFF
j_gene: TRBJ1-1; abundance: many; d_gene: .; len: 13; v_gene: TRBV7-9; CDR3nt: TGTGCCAGCAGCAACCAAGGGAACACTGAAGCTTTCTTT; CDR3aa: CASSNQGNTEAFF
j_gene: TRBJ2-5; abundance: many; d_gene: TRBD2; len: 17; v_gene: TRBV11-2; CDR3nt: TGTGCCAGCAGCTCCGGGACTAGCGGGGGAAATAGAGAGACCCAGTACTTC; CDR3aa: CASSSGTSGGNRETQYF
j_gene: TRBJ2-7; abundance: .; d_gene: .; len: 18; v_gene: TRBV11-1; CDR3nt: TGTGCCAGCAGCCGAACGCCCCTCCGGGACGGATACTCCTACGAGCAGTACTTC; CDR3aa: CASSRTPLRDGYSYEQYF
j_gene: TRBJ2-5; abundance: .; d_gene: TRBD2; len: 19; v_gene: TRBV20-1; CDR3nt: TGCAGTGCTCCGCACGGCTCGAGACTAGCGGGAGATCGGGAAGAGACCCAGTACTTC; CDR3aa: CSAPHGSRLAGDREETQYF
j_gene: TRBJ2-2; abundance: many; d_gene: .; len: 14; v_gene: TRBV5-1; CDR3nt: TGCGCCAGCAGCCCCCGAGCGGCCTCCGGGGAGCTGTTTTTT; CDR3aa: CASSPRAASGELFF
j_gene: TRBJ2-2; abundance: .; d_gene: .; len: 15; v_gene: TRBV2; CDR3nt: TGTGCCAGCAGTGAGGCCCCCCGCGGCACCGGGGAGCTGTTTTTT; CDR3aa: CASSEAPRGTGELFF
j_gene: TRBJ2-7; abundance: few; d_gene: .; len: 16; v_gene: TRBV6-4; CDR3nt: TGTGCCAGCAGTGACTCTCTCCGGGGGAAATCCTACGAGCAGTACTTC; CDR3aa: CASSDSLRGKSYEQYF
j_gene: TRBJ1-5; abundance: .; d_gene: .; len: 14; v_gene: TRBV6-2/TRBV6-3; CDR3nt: TGTGCCAGCAGTTACTCGGAGAAGGGTCAGCCCCAGCATTTT; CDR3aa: CASSYSEKGQPQHF
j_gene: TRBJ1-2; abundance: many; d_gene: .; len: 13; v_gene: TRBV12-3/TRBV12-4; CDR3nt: TGTGCCAGCACCTCCAGGAGTATTTATGGCTACACCTTC; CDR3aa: CASTSRSIYGYTF
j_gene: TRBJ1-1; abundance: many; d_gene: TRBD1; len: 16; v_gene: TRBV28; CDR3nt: TGTGCCAGCAGTAGAGACAGGGGGCTGATAGGGACTGAAGCTTTCTTT; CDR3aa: CASSRDRGLIGTEAFF
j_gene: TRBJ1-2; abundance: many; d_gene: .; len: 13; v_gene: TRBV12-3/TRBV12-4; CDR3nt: TGTGCCAGCAGTTCGTGGCTTAACTATGGCTACACCTTC; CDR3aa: CASSSWLNYGYTF
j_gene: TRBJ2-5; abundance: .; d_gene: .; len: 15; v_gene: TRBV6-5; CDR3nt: TGTGCCAGCAGTTCGCACGACCGGTACCAAGAGACCCAGTACTTC; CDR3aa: CASSSHDRYQETQYF
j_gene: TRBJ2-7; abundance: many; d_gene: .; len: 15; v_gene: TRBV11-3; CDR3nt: TGTGCCAGCAGCTTAGCCCTTGGAAGAGGTTACGAGCAGTACTTC; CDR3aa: CASSLALGRGYEQYF
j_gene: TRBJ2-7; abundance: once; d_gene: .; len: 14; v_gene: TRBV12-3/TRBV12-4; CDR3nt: TGTGCCAGCAGCCCATTGAGTATTACCTACGAGCAGTACTTC; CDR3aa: CASSPLSITYEQYF
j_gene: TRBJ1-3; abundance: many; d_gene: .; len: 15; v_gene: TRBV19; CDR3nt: TGTGCCAGTAGTATTCGGCGGAACTCTGGAAACACCATATATTTT; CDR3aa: CASSIRRNSGNTIYF
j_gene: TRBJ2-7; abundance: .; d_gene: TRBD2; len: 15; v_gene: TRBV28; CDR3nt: TGTGCCAGTCTCGGACTAGCGGGCGTCCTGGGCGAGCAGTACTTC; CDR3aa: CASLGLAGVLGEQYF
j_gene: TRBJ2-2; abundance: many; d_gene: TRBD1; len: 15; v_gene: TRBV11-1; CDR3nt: TGTGCCAGCAGCCAGGACAGGATCGAGACCGGGGAGCTGTTTTTT; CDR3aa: CASSQDRIETGELFF
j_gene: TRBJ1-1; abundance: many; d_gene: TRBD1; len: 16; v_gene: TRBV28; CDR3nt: TGTGCCAGCAGTTTTAACCTACAGGGGGTAAATACTGAAGCTTTCTTT; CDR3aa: CASSFNLQGVNTEAFF
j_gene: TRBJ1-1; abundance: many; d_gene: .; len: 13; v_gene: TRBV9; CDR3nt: TGTGCCAGCAGCGTAGAGTGGGGGACTGAAGCTTTCTTT; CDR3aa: CASSVEWGTEAFF
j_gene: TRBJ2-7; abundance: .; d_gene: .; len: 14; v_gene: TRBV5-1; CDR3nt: TGCGCCAGCAGCTTGGTCGGACTCCCCAAGGAGCAGTACTTC; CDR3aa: CASSLVGLPKEQYF
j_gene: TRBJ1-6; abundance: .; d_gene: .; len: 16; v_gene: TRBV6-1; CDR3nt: TGTGCCAGCAGTGCTCGTCGGGGCCAAAAGAATTCACCCCTCCACTTT; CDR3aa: CASSARRGQKNSPLHF